There are a few counts of the clone carrying this T cell receptor beta chain. This sample also contains other DNA sequences that code for the same CDR3. This specimen belongs to a study of shared clonotypes between healthy human individuals. Using immunoSEQ multiplex PCR, the repertoire was profiled, and TCRdb retains in-frame clones only, with some absent. The sample has 780,000 or so clones; over 55% are singletons. Per the germline V gene, CDR1 is MDHEN and CDR2 is SYDVKM. The CDR3 sequence is 12 residues long. Trimming cost V 3 bases and J 7 bases, with 7 bases left between them. Healthy and HIV-negative, the adult donors had no recent acute infections or vaccinations.

The receptor was isolated from a young woman in good health. This sequence joins TRBV28 and TRBJ1-5; D call uncertain. What was sequenced was memory CD4+ T cells sorted from blood. Subset reported: CD45RA-negative fraction. CDR3 bases: TGTGCCAGCAGTTTGTCTCGGCAGCCCCAGCATTTT. Residues: CASSLSRQPQHF.